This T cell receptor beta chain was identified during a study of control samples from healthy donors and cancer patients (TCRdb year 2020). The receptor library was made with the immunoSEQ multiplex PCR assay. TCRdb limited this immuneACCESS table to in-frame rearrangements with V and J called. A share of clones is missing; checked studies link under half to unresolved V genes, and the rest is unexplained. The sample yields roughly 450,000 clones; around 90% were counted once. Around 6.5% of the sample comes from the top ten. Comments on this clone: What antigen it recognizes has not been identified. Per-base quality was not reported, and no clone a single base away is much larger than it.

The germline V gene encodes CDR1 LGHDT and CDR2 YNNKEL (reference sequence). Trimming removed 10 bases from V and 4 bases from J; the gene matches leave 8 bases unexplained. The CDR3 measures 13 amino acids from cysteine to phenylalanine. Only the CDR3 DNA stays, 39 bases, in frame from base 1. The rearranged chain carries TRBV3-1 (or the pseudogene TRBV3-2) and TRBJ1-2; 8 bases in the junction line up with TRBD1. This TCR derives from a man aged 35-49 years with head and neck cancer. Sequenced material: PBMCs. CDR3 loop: CATQGARPYGYTF. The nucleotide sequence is TGTGCCACCCAGGGGGCCCGACCCTATGGCTACACCTTC.